This record covers a single T cell receptor (beta chain). As yet, its antigen is unknown. This sample is drawn from a study of early T cells in non-severe SARS-CoV-2 infection. Study overall: The study sequenced bulk RNA from unsorted whole blood, with chains unpaired.

The CDR3 runs 17 residues. Study-wide findings and caveats: In VDJdb matching, anti-spike CD8 responses were favored while private and CD4 specificities went missing.

Tagging with unique molecular identifiers was applied to individual cDNA molecules. TCRdb redid the calling of the 5' RACE reads with MiXCR, one entry per CDR3 protein. The sample lists some 30,000 distinct CDR3 sequences; about 5% were seen once. The sample comprised whole blood. The V call is TRBV3-2, the J call TRBJ2-7; the listed D gene, TRBD2, was not tested against the DNA. TRBV3-2 corresponds to a pseudogene. This receptor was identified in an adult who was a healthcare worker with PCR-confirmed SARS-CoV-2 infection or an uninfected control (not recorded which). The CDR3 here is CASSVPSETTNSYEQYF. CDR3 nucleotide sequence: TGTGCCAGCAGCGTTCCCTCCGAGACAACCAACTCCTACGAGCAGTACTTC.